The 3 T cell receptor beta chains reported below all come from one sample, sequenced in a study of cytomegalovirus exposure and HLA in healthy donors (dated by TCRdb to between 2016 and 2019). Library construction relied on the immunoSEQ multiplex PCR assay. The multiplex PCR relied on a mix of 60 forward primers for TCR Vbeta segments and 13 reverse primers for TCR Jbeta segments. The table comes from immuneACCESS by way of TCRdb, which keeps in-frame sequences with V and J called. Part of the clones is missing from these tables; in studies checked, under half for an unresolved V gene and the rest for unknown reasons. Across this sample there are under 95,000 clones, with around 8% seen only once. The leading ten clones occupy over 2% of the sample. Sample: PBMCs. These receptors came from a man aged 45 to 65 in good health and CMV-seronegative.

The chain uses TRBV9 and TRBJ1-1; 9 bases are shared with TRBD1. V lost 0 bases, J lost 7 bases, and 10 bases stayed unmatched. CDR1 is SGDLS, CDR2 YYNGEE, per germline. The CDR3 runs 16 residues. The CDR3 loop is CASSVGPSTGGFEAFF. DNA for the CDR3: TGTGCCAGCAGCGTAGGGCCCTCAACAGGGGGCTTTGAAGCTTTCTTT.

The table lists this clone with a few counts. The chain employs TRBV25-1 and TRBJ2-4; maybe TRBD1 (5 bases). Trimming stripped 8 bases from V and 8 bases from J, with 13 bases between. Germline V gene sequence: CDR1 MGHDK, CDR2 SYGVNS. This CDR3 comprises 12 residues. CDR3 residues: CASAGQEYIQYF. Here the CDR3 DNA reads TGTGCCAGCGCAGGGCAGGAATACATTCAGTACTTC.

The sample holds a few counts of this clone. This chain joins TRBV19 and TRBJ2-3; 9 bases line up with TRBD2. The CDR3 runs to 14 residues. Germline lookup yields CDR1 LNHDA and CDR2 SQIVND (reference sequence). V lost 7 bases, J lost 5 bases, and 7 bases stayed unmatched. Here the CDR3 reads CASKPGLAQDTQYF. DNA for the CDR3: TGTGCCAGTAAACCGGGACTAGCCCAAGATACGCAGTATTTT.